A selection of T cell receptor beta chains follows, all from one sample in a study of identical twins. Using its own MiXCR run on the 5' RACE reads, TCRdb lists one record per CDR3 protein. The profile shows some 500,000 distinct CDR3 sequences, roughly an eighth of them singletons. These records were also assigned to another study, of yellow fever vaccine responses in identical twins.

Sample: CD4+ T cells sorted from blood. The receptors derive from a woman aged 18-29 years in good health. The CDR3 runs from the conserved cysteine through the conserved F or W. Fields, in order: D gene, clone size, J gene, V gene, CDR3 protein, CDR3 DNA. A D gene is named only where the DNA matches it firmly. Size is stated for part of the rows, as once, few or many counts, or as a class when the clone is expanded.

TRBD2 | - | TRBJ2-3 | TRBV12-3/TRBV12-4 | CASRWRLAGGTQYF | TGTGCCAGCAGATGGCGACTAGCGGGGGGGACGCAGTATTTT
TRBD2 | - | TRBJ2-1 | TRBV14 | CASSRTSGGGGNEQFF | TGTGCCAGCAGCCGCACTAGCGGGGGGGGCGGCAATGAGCAGTTCTTC
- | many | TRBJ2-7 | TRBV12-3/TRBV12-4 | CASASGRGLHEQYF | TGTGCCAGCGCCTCAGGGAGGGGGCTCCACGAGCAGTACTTC
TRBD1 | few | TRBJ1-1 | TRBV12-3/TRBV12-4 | CASSFFLGGTNTEAFF | TGTGCCAGCAGTTTCTTCCTAGGGGGCACGAACACTGAAGCTTTCTTT
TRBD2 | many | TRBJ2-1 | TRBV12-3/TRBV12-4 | CASSSRGGWYNEQFF | TGTGCCAGCAGTTCGAGGGGAGGGTGGTACAATGAGCAGTTCTTC
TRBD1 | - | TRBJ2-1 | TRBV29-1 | CSVDRGQGSYNGQFF | TGCAGCGTTGATCGGGGACAGGGCTCCTACAATGGGCAGTTCTTC
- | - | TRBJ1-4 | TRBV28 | CASSSPGGPTNEKLFF | TGTGCCAGCAGTTCCCCCGGGGGCCCCACTAATGAAAAACTGTTTTTT
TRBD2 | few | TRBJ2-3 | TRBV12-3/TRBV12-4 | CASSLDLSGGADTQYF | TGTGCCAGCAGTTTGGACCTTAGCGGGGGGGCAGATACGCAGTATTTT
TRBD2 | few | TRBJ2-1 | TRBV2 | CASSGGLAGVVNEQFF | TGTGCCAGCAGTGGAGGACTAGCGGGAGTTGTCAATGAGCAGTTCTTC
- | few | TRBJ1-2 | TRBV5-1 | CASSLSSGSTYGYTF | TGCGCCAGCAGCTTGTCTTCTGGGAGTACGTATGGCTACACCTTC
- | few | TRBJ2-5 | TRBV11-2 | CASSLDGRVQETQYF | TGTGCCAGCAGCTTAGATGGCAGGGTTCAAGAGACCCAGTACTTC
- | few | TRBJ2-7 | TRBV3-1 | CASSQDPLGEQYF | TGTGCCAGCAGCCAAGATCCCTTGGGCGAGCAGTACTTC
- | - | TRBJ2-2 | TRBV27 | CASRASGGLTGELFF | TGTGCCAGCAGAGCAAGTGGGGGGCTCACCGGGGAGCTGTTTTTT
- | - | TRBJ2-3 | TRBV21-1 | CASSKAQEVDTQYF | TGTGCCAGCAGCAAAGCACAAGAAGTAGATACGCAGTATTTT
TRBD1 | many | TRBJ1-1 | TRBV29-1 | CSVETGGGGAFF | TGCAGCGTTGAGACAGGGGGCGGAGGAGCTTTCTTT
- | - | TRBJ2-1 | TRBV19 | CASSPIGTKNEQFF | TGTGCCAGTAGTCCTATCGGGACAAAAAATGAGCAGTTCTTC
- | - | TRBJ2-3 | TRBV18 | CASSPPGQPADTQYF | TGTGCCAGCTCACCACCCGGGCAACCGGCAGATACGCAGTATTTT
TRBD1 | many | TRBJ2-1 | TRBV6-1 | CASIPDRVNNEQFF | TGTGCCAGCATTCCGGACAGGGTAAACAATGAGCAGTTCTTC
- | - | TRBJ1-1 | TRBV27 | CASSLSPRWNTEAFF | TGTGCCAGCAGTTTATCCCCCAGGTGGAACACTGAAGCTTTCTTT
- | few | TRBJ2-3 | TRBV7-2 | CASSPFPNLSQAQYF | TGTGCCAGCAGCCCATTTCCGAATTTAAGCCAAGCGCAGTATTTT
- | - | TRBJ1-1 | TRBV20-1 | CSARASLNTEAFF | TGCAGTGCTAGAGCCAGCTTGAACACTGAAGCTTTCTTT
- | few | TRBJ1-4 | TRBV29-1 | CSVWTAHEKLFF | TGCAGCGTTTGGACGGCCCATGAAAAACTGTTTTTT
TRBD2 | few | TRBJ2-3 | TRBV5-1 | CASSRAGATDTQYF | TGCGCCAGCAGTAGAGCGGGGGCTACAGATACGCAGTATTTT
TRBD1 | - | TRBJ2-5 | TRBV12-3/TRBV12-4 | CASRLGQQETQYF | TGTGCCAGCAGACTGGGACAGCAAGAGACCCAGTACTTC
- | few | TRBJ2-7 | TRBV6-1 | CASRRPGESYEQYF | TGTGCCAGCAGACGCCCCGGGGAGTCCTACGAGCAGTACTTC
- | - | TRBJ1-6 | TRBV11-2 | CASRRLGDNSPLHF | TGTGCCAGCAGGAGGTTGGGAGATAATTCACCCCTCCACTTT
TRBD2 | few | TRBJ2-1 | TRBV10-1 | CASSESTLLADSEQFF | TGCGCCAGCAGTGAGTCGACGTTACTAGCGGACTCGGAGCAGTTCTTC
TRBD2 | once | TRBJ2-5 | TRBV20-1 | CSARGAGGRQETQYF | TGCAGTGCTAGAGGAGCGGGGGGTCGTCAAGAGACCCAGTACTTC
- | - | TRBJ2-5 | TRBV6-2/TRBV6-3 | CASTGAGRETQYF | TGTGCCAGCACCGGGGCAGGGAGGGAGACCCAGTACTTC
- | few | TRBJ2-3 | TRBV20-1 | CSAPTPSTDTQYF | TGCAGTGCTCCAACCCCTAGCACAGATACGCAGTATTTT
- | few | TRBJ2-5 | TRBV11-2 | CASSLDFSTRGTQYF | TGTGCCAGCAGCTTAGACTTCAGTACGCGGGGGACCCAGTACTTC
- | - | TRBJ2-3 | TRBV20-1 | CSVEDAQILADTQYF | TGCAGTGTAGAGGACGCACAGATTTTGGCAGATACGCAGTATTTT